This T cell receptor beta chain was retrieved from a study of shared clonotypes between healthy human individuals. Study overall: Each donor's CD4 naive and CD4 memory cells filled three plates apiece, CD8 naive two, and CD8 memory one.

This table comes from immunoSEQ multiplex PCR, and its TCRdb copy is limited to in-frame clones, with some not included. The repertoire consists of some 650,000 clones, with about 96% occurring once and the leading ten covering 0.057%. CDR3 length: 17 amino acids. V lost 5 bases, J lost 9 bases, and 18 bases stayed unmatched. Germline CDR1 reads MNHEY; CDR2 reads SMNVEV (reference sequence). This receptor was taken from a woman aged 25 to 39 in good health. The chain is built from TRBV27 and TRBJ2-1, with 8 nucleotides matching TRBD2. Sequences were obtained from naive CD4+ T cells sorted from blood. Documented subset: CD45RA+ positively selected. CDR3: CASSLRKLGSGEGEQFF. The DNA for the CDR3 is TGTGCCAGCAGTCTGCGAAAACTCGGTAGCGGGGAGGGTGAGCAGTTCTTC.